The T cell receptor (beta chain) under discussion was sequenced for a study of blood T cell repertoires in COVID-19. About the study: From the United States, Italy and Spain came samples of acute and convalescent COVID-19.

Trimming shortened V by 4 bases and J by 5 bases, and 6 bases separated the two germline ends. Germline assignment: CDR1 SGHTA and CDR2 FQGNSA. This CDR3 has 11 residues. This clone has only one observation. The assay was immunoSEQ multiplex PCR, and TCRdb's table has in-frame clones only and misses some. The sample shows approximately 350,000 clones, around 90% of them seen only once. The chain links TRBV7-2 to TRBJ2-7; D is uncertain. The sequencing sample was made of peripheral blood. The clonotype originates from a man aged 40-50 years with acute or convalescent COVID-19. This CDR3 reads CASSSLNEQYF. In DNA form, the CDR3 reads TGTGCCAGCAGCTCCCTAAACGAGCAGTACTTC. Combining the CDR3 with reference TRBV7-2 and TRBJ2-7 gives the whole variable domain GAGVSQSPSNKVTEKGKDVELRCDPISGHTALYWYRQSLGQGLEFLIYFQGNSAPDKSGLPSDRFSAERTGGSVSTLTIQRTQQEDSAVYLCASSSLNEQYFGPGTRLTVT.